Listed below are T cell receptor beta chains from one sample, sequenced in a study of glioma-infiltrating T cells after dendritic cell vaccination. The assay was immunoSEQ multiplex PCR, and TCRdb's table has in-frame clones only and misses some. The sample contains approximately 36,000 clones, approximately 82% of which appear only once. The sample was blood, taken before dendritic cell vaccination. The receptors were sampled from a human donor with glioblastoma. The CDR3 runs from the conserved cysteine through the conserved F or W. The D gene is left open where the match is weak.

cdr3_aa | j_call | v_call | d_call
CASSPGGLRVNTEAFF | TRBJ1-1 | TRBV5-1 | .
CAWNLFGGEQYF | TRBJ2-7 | TRBV30 | .
CASSYSVNYGYTF | TRBJ1-2 | TRBV6-5 | .
CASSLDRAGEQYF | TRBJ2-7 | TRBV7-8 | TRBD1
CASSQGSGLDTEAFF | TRBJ1-1 | TRBV7-8 | .
CASSSSRQSNTEAFF | TRBJ1-1 | TRBV7-6 | .
CASSQDAYLGYTF | TRBJ1-2 | TRBV4-3 | .
CASSDGQGYEQYF | TRBJ2-7 | TRBV7-9 | TRBD1
CASSIEDGLAYEQYF | TRBJ2-7 | TRBV19 | TRBD2
CASSARDWSYEQYF | TRBJ2-7 | TRBV9 | .
CASSPLGQPEHCSYNSPLHF | TRBJ1-6 | TRBV18 | TRBD1
CASSQDLGDRNQPQHF | TRBJ1-5 | TRBV4-2 | TRBD1
CASSQGPYNEQFF | TRBJ2-1 | TRBV14 | .
CASSLGTSGAYEQYF | TRBJ2-7 | TRBV9 | TRBD2
CASSLGSYHSGNTIYF | TRBJ1-3 | TRBV7-2 | .
CASSRGQGYYGYTF | TRBJ1-2 | TRBV7-6 | TRBD1
CASSQTGGSNSPLHF | TRBJ1-6 | TRBV6-5 | TRBD1
CASSRGGLGEQFF | TRBJ2-1 | TRBV5-4 | .
CASSPGEGGSYEQYF | TRBJ2-7 | TRBV18 | .
CASSLQLEHGQPQHF | TRBJ1-5 | TRBV28 | .
CASSLAPSGGFWSTDTQYF | TRBJ2-3 | TRBV5-6 | TRBD2
CASSHDRGLYNEQFF | TRBJ2-1 | TRBV5-8 | TRBD1
CASSSTPTGELFF | TRBJ2-2 | TRBV14 | .
CASSPNYSYEQYF | TRBJ2-7 | TRBV6-6 | .
CAWSDPRASNEKLFF | TRBJ1-4 | TRBV30 | .
CASRREDYGYTF | TRBJ1-2 | TRBV27 | .
CASRGTGVEQYF | TRBJ2-7 | TRBV5-4 | TRBD1
CASSDRLALTGELFF | TRBJ2-2 | TRBV2 | .
CASSQGTGSFAGANVLTF | TRBJ2-6 | TRBV4-3 | .
CASSTQGFDNEQFF | TRBJ2-1 | TRBV6-1 | .
CASSLVEGTGNTIYF | TRBJ1-3 | TRBV7-8 | .
CAAGGAAKNIQYF | TRBJ2-4 | TRBV10-3 | TRBD2
CASSLYLTNTEAFF | TRBJ1-1 | TRBV11-3 | .
CASSLANPPRVILTF | TRBJ1-2 | TRBV7-8 | .
CASSQGGGYTF | TRBJ1-2 | TRBV6-5 | TRBD1
CASSLGLAGGLEQFF | TRBJ2-1 | TRBV13 | TRBD2
CASSATGQTEAFF | TRBJ1-1 | TRBV18 | TRBD1
CASSIEIDRGRTPQHF | TRBJ1-5 | TRBV19 | TRBD1
CASSEPSPTGGSINEQFF | TRBJ2-1 | TRBV28 | TRBD1
CAWSVEGYNSPLHF | TRBJ1-6 | TRBV30 | .
CASRLAGPPYEQYF | TRBJ2-7 | TRBV6-1 | TRBD2